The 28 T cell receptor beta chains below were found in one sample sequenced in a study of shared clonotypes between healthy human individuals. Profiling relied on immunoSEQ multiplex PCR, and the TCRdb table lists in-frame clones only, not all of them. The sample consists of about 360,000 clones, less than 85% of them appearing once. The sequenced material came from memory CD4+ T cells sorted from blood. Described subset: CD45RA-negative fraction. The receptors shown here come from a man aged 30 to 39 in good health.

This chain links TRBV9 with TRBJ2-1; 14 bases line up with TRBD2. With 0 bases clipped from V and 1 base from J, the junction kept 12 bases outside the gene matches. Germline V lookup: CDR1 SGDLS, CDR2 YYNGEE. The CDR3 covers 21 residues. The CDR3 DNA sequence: TGTGCCAGCAGCGTAGTTCGACGGACTAGCGGGAGGTGGGAATCCTACAATGAGCAGTTCTTC. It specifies CASSVVRRTSGRWESYNEQFF. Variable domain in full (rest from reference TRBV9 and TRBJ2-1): DSGVTQTPKHLITATGQRVTLRCSPRSGDLSVYWYQQSLDQGLQFLIQYYNGEERAKGNILERFSAQQFPDLHSELNLSSLELGDSALYFCASSVVRRTSGRWESYNEQFFGPGTRLTVL.

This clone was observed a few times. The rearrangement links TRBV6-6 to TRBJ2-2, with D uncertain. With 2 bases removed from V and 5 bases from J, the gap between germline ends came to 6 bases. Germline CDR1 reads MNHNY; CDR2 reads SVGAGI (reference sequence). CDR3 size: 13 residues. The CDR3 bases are TGTGCCAGCAGTTACCTCAAAACCGGGGAGCTGTTTTTT. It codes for CASSYLKTGELFF.

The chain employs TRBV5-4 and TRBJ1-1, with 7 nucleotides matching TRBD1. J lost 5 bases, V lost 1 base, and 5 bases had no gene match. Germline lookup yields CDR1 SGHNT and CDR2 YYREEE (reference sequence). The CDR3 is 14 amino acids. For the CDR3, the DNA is TGTGCCAGCAGCTTGCGTAACAGGGGTACTGAAGCTTTCTTT. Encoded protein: CASSLRNRGTEAFF.

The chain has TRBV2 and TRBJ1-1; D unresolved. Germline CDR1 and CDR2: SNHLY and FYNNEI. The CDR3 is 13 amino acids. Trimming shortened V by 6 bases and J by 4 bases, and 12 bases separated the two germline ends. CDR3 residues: CASSPSLGTEAFF. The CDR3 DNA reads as TGTGCCAGCAGCCCCTCTCTTGGCACTGAAGCTTTCTTT.

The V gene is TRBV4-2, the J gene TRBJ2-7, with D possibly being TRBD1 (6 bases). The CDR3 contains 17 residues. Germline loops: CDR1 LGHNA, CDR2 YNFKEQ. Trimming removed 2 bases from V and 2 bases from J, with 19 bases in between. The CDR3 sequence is CASSQSGLGGQTYEQYF. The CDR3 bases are TGTGCCAGCAGCCAATCCGGTTTAGGTGGACAGACCTACGAGCAGTACTTC.

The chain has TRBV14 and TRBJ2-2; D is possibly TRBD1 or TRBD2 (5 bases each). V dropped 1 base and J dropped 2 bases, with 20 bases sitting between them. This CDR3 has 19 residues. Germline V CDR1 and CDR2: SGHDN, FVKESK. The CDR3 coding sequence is TGTGCCAGCAGCCAAGGAGCCGGATTTTGGGGGTCTAACACCGGGGAGCTGTTTTTT. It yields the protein CASSQGAGFWGSNTGELFF.

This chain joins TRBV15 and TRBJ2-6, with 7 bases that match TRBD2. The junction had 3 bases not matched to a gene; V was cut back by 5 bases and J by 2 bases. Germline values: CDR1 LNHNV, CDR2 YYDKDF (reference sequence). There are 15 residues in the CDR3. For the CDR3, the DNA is TGTGCCACCAGCCACGGGGGGACTGGGGCCAACGTCCTGACTTTC. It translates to CATSHGGTGANVLTF.

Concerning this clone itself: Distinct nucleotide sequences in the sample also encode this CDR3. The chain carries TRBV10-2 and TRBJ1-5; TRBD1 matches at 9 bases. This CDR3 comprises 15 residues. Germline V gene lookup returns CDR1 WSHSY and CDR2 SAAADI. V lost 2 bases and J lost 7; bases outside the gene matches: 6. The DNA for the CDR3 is TGCGCCAGCAGTGAGCCGGGACAGGGATACCAGCCCCAGCATTTT. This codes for CASSEPGQGYQPQHF.

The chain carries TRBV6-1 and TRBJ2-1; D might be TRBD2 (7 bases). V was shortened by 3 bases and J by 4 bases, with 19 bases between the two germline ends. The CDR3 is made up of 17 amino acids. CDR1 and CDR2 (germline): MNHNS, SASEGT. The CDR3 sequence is CASSEGGGQNKYNEQFF. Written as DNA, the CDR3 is TGTGCCAGCAGTGAGGGAGGGGGGCAAAACAAATACAATGAGCAGTTCTTC.

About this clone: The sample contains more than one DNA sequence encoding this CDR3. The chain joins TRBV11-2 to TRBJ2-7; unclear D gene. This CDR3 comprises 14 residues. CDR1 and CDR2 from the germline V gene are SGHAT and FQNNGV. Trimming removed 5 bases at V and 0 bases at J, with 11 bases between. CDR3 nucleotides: TGTGCCAGCAGCCTCGGACGGGTCTCCTACGAGCAGTACTTC. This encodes CASSLGRVSYEQYF.

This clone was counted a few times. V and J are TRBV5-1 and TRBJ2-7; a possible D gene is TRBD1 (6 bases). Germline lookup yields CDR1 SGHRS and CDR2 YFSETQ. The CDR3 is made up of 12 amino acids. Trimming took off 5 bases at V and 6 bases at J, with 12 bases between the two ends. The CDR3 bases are TGCGCCAGCAGACAGGGTCTCCGCGAGCAGTACTTC. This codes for CASRQGLREQYF.

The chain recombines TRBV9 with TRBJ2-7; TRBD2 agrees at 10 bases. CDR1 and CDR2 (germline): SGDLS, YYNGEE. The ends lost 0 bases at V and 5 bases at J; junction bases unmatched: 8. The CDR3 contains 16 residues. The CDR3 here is CASSVGPSGSENEQYF. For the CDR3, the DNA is TGTGCCAGCAGCGTAGGTCCTAGCGGGAGTGAGAACGAGCAGTACTTC.

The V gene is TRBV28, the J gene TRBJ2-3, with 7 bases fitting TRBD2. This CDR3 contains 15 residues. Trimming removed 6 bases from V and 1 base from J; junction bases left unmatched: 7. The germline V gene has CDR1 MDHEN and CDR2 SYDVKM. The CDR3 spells CASSPLTSGTDTQYF. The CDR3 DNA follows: TGTGCCAGCAGCCCCTTAACTAGCGGCACAGATACGCAGTATTTT. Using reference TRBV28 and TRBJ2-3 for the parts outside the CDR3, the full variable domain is DVKVTQSSRYLVKRTGEKVFLECVQDMDHENMFWYRQDPGLGLRLIYFSYDVKMKEKGDIPEGYSVSREKKERFSLILESASTNQTSMYLCASSPLTSGTDTQYFGPGTRLTVL.

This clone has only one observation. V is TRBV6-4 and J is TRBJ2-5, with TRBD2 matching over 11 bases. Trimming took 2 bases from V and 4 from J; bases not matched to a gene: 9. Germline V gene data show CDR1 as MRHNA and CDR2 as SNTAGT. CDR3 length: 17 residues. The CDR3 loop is CASSDGCSGRGGETQYF. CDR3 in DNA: TGTGCCAGCAGTGACGGGTGTAGCGGGAGGGGTGGAGAGACCCAGTACTTC.

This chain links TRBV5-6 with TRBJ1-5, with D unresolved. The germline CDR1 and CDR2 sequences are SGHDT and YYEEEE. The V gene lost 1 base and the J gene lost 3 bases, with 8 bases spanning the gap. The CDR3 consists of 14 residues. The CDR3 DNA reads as TGTGCCAGCAGCTTGAGGAGGGCCAATCAGCCCCAGCATTTT. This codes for CASSLRRANQPQHF.

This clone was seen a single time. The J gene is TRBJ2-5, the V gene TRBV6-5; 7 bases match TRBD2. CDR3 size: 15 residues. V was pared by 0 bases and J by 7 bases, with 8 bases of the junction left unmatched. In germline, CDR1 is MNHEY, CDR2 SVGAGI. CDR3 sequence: CASSYSRLAFGTQYF. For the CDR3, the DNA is TGTGCCAGCAGTTACTCGAGACTAGCATTTGGGACCCAGTACTTC.

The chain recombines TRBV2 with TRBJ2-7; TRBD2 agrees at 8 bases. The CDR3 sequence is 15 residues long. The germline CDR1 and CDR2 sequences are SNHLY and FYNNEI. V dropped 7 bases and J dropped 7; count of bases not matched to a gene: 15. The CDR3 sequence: CASNPRATVAGEQYF. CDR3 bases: TGTGCCAGCAACCCGAGAGCCACGGTAGCGGGAGAGCAGTACTTC.

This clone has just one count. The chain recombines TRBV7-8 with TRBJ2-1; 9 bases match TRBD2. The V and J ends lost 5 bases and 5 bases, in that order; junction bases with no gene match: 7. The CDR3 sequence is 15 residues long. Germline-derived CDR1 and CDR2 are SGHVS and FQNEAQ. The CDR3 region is CASSSSGSRDNEQFF. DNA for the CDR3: TGTGCCAGCAGCAGTAGCGGGAGTAGAGACAATGAGCAGTTCTTC.

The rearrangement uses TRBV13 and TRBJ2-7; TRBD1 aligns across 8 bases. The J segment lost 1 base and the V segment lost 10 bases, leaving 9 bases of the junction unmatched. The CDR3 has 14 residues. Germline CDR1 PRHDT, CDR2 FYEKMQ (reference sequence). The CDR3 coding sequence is TGTGCCACTCTCCGGCAGGGGGCATCCTACGAGCAGTACTTC. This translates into CATLRQGASYEQYF.

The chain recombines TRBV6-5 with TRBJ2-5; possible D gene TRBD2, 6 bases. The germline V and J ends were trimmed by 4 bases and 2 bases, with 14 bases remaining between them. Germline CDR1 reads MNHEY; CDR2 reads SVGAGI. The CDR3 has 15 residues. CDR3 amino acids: CASSSWGTGQETQYF. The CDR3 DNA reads TGTGCCAGCAGTTCCTGGGGGACTGGGCAAGAGACCCAGTACTTC.

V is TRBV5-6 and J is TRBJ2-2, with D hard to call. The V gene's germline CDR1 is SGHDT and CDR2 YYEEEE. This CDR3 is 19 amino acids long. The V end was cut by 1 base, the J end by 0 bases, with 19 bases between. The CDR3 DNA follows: TGTGCCAGCAGCTTGTATTGGCAGGCCGTAAAACCGAACACCGGGGAGCTGTTTTTT. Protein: CASSLYWQAVKPNTGELFF.

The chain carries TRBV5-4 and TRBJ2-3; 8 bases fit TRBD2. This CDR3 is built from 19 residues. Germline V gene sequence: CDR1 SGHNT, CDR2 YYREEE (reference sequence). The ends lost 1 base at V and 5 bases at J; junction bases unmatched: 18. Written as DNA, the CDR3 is TGTGCCAGCAGCTTGCCGTACGGGAGGGCCCGGGGCGCGGAAGATACGCAGTATTTT. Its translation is CASSLPYGRARGAEDTQYF.

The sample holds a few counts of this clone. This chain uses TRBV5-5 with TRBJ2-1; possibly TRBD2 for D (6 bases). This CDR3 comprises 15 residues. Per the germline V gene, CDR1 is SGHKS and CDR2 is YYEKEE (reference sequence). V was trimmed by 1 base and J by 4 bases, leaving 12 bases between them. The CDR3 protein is CASSLSPGLYNEQFF. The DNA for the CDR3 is TGTGCCAGCAGCTTGAGTCCGGGACTGTACAATGAGCAGTTCTTC.

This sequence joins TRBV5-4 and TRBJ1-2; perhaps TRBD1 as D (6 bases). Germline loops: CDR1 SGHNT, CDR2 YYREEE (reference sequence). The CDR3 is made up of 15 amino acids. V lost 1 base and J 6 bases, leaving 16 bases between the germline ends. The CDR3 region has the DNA TGTGCCAGCAGCTTGATGGGGGGCCTAATGAATGGCTACACCTTC. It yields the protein CASSLMGGLMNGYTF.

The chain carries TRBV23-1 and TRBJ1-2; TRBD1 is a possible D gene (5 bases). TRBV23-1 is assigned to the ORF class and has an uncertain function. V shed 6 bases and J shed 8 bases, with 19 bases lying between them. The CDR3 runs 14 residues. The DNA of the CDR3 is TGCGCCAGCAGCCCCGGGACTCCCGGAGACGGCTACACCTTC. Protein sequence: CASSPGTPGDGYTF.

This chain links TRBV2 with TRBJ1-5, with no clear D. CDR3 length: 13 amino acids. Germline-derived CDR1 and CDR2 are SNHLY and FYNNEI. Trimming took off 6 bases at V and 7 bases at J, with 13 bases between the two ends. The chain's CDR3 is CASSPRVRQPQHF. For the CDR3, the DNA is TGTGCCAGCAGCCCCCGTGTCCGACAGCCCCAGCATTTT.

DNA of the CDR3: TGTGCCAGCAGCTCTAGGGACAGGCTAATCTATGGCTACACCTTC. Amino acids: CASSSRDRLIYGYTF. The V gene is TRBV7-2, the J gene TRBJ1-2; 8 bases agree with TRBD1. With 4 bases clipped from V and 4 bases from J, the junction kept 8 bases outside the gene matches. The CDR3 is 15 residues long. CDR1 and CDR2 from the germline V gene are SGHTA and FQGNSA.

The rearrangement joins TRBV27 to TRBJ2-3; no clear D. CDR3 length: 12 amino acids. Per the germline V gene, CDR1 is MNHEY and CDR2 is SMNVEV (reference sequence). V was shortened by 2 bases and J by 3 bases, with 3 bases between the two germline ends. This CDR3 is CASSLGTDTQYF. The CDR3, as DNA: TGTGCCAGCAGTTTAGGAACAGATACGCAGTATTTT.